Below are 32 T cell receptor beta chains sequenced from a single sample in a study of a mutant IDH1 vaccine in newly diagnosed glioma. Time point here: week 5, during vaccination. Every vaccine dose comprised 300 ug of mutant IDH1 20-mer peptide plus topical imiquimod. Sequencing was performed with immunoSEQ multiplex PCR; in TCRdb, only in-frame clones are kept and a portion is missing. This table holds about 27,000 clones, approximately 80% found once. Their cognate antigens are unknown. The specimen comprised PBMCs, sampled from a glioma patient whose treatment included an IDH1 peptide vaccine. The receptor source for this set is a man aged 40-49 years with glioma.

This chain links TRBV7-9 with TRBJ2-5, with TRBD2 identical over 7 bases. V was pared by 4 bases and J by 2 bases, with 1 base of the junction left unmatched. CDR1 SEHNR and CDR2 FQNEAQ come from the germline V gene (reference sequence). This CDR3 has 13 residues. CDR3 residues: CASSSSGQETQYF. The CDR3 nucleotides read TGTGCCAGCAGCTCTAGCGGACAAGAGACCCAGTACTTC.

This clone was counted once. This chain's CDR3 is CASSSPRYSPLEQFF. The DNA of the CDR3 is TGTGCCAGCAGCTCCCCTAGATACTCTCCCCTTGAGCAGTTCTTC. The chain links TRBV11-2 to TRBJ2-1; D call uncertain. The V end lost 4 bases, the J end lost 9 bases, and 19 bases lay between the germline ends. The germline V gene has CDR1 SGHAT and CDR2 FQNNGV. The CDR3 totals 15 residues.

The rearrangement uses TRBV2 and TRBJ2-5; 12 bases agree with TRBD1. Trimming took 6 bases from V and 6 from J; bases not matched to a gene: 14. The CDR3 has 17 amino acids. The germline CDR1 and CDR2 sequences are SNHLY and FYNNEI. The CDR3 protein is CASSSGQGARAKKTQYF. CDR3 coding DNA: TGTGCCAGCAGCTCGGGACAGGGGGCGCGAGCTAAAAAGACCCAGTACTTC.

The chain carries TRBV6-1 and TRBJ1-1, with 7 bases lining up with TRBD1. V trimming: 8 bases; J trimming: 7 bases; junction bases outside the gene matches: 10. This CDR3 is 13 amino acids long. CDR1 and CDR2 from the germline V gene are MNHNS and SASEGT. CDR3 protein: CASRAGTAIEAFF. DNA of the CDR3: TGTGCCAGCCGCGCCGGGACAGCGATTGAAGCTTTCTTT.

This clone occurred a few times. V gene TRBV7-2 combines with J gene TRBJ1-1; the match to TRBD1 covers 7 bases. Per the germline V gene, CDR1 is SGHTA and CDR2 is FQGNSA. This CDR3 contains 16 residues. Trimming removed 5 bases from V and 3 bases from J; junction bases left unmatched: 12. The CDR3 DNA reads as TGTGCCAGCAGCGACACAGGGGATTCTTCGTACACTGAAGCTTTCTTT. Its translation is CASSDTGDSSYTEAFF.

The rearrangement links TRBV6-5 to TRBJ2-3; D might be TRBD2 (5 bases). V was cut by 5 bases and J by 4 bases, with 16 bases left in between. This CDR3 comprises 15 residues. Germline values: CDR1 MNHEY, CDR2 SVGAGI. CDR3 sequence: CASSLDSAVADTQYF. CDR3 nucleotides: TGTGCCAGCAGTCTGGACTCGGCTGTGGCAGATACGCAGTATTTT.

J is TRBJ2-5 and V is TRBV30; D is unclear. Germline CDR1 and CDR2: GTSNPN and SVGIG (reference sequence). The CDR3 length is 13 residues. CDR3 coding DNA: TGTGCACACAGCGCTCCCTCTCAAGAGACCCAGTACTTC. It encodes CAHSAPSQETQYF.

V and J are TRBV25-1 and TRBJ1-1, with 7 bases that match TRBD1. V trimming: 6 bases; J trimming: 14 bases; junction bases outside the gene matches: 24. This CDR3 region has 16 residues. The germline CDR1 and CDR2 sequences are MGHDK and SYGVNS. The CDR3: CASRHAENTGASVSFF. CDR3 nucleotides: TGTGCCAGCAGACATGCCGAAAACACAGGGGCCAGTGTCTCGTTCTTT.

The chain combines TRBV6-6 with TRBJ1-5; no clear D. Trimming cost V 0 bases and J 1 base, with 7 bases left between them. The CDR3 sequence is 15 residues long. Germline CDR1 reads MNHNY; CDR2 reads SVGAGI (reference sequence). The CDR3: CASSYSGNSNQPQHF. In nucleotides, the CDR3 is TGTGCCAGCAGTTACTCAGGTAACAGCAATCAGCCCCAGCATTTT.

V usage is TRBV5-6 and J usage is TRBJ2-1; the D is unclear. The CDR3 totals 17 residues. Germline V gene data show CDR1 as SGHDT and CDR2 as YYEEEE. V lost 6 bases and J 4 bases, leaving 23 bases between the germline ends. CDR3 bases: TGTGCCAGCACCCTGAGAAGGTCGGCGACGCCTTACAATGAGCAGTTCTTC. Protein sequence: CASTLRRSATPYNEQFF.

This clone was found a few times. The chain combines TRBV18 with TRBJ2-3; D unresolved. CDR3 length equals 18 residues. In germline, CDR1 is KGHSH, CDR2 LQKENI. V was pared by 5 bases and J by 8 bases, with 29 bases between. CDR3 residues: CASSAAPSETEENGTQYF. The CDR3 nucleotides are TGTGCCAGCTCAGCAGCGCCCTCCGAGACCGAGGAGAATGGTACGCAGTATTTT. Complete variable domain (other parts from reference TRBV18 and TRBJ2-3): NAGVMQNPRHLVRRRGQEARLRCSPMKGHSHVYWYRQLPEEGLKFMVYLQKENIIDESGMPKERFSAEFPKEGPSILRIQQVVRGDSAAYFCASSAAPSETEENGTQYFGPGTRLTVL.

This clone occurred a few times. This chain joins TRBV9 and TRBJ2-1; TRBD1 is a possible D gene (6 bases). Germline lookup yields CDR1 SGDLS and CDR2 YYNGEE. The CDR3 is 15 amino acids. The germline V and J ends were trimmed by 5 bases and 9 bases, with 21 bases remaining between them. The CDR3 region has the DNA TGTGCCAGCAGTGCCGGGACAATAATTAGGGGTGAGCAGTTCTTC. Protein product: CASSAGTIIRGEQFF.

The gene calls are TRBV5-1 and TRBJ1-6; a weak D match, TRBD1 (5 bases). The germline V gene encodes CDR1 SGHRS and CDR2 YFSETQ. The CDR3 has 15 amino acids. Trimming cost V 4 bases and J 0 bases, with 8 bases left between them. Here the CDR3 reads CASSGTSSYNSPLHF. The CDR3 region has the DNA TGCGCCAGCAGCGGGACGAGCTCCTATAATTCACCCCTCCACTTT.

This clone was counted only a few times. The CDR3 is CAIRGERATDTQYF. In nucleotides, the CDR3 is TGTGCCATCAGGGGGGAGCGGGCCACAGATACGCAGTATTTT. The chain couples TRBV10-3 to TRBJ2-3; a possible D gene is TRBD2 (6 bases). This CDR3 spans 14 amino acids. Trimming removed 6 bases at V and 2 bases at J, with 12 bases between. The germline V gene encodes CDR1 ENHRY and CDR2 SYGVKD.

This clone was detected once. This sequence joins TRBV28 and TRBJ1-5; unclear D gene. The CDR3 totals 13 residues. V lost 4 bases to trimming and J lost 0 bases, with 4 bases between them. The germline CDR1 and CDR2 sequences are MDHEN and SYDVKM. CDR3: CASSYYSNQPQHF. The CDR3, as DNA: TGTGCCAGCAGTTATTATAGCAATCAGCCCCAGCATTTT.

The V and J genes are TRBV13 and TRBJ2-3; 8 nucleotides agree with TRBD2. This CDR3 region has 15 residues. V dropped 2 bases and J dropped 1; count of bases not matched to a gene: 2. Looked up from germline, CDR1 is PRHDT and CDR2 is FYEKMQ (reference sequence). CDR3 bases: TGTGCCAGCAGCTTAAGCGGGGGTGGCACAGATACGCAGTATTTT. Protein product: CASSLSGGGTDTQYF. Looking up the rest from reference TRBV13 and TRBJ2-3 gives the full variable domain: AAGVIQSPRHLIKEKRETATLKCYPIPRHDTVYWYQQGPGQDPQFLISFYEKMQSDKGSIPDRFSAQQFSDYHSELNMSSLELGDSALYFCASSLSGGGTDTQYFGPGTRLTVL.

CDR3 sequence reads: CASSFVGLGPSRDYGYTF. CDR3 sequence (DNA): TGCGCCAGCAGCTTCGTGGGCCTGGGGCCGTCGAGGGACTATGGCTACACCTTC. V gene TRBV4-1 combines with J gene TRBJ1-2; D is perhaps TRBD1 (5 bases). Deletions cut 5 bases from V and 3 bases from J, with 25 bases between. The CDR3 consists of 18 residues. Germline V lookup: CDR1 MGHRA, CDR2 YSYEKL.

The genes are TRBV7-2 and TRBJ2-3, with D possibly TRBD2 on 5 matching bases. CDR3 size: 14 residues. CDR1 and CDR2 (germline): SGHTA, FQGNSA. Trimming took 5 bases from V and 7 from J, leaving 16 bases between them. The CDR3 DNA reads as TGTGCCAGCAGCCTTCAATGGACTCAGCATACGCAGTATTTT. It encodes CASSLQWTQHTQYF. Full variable domain (outside the CDR3, taken from reference TRBV7-2 and TRBJ2-3): GAGVSQSPSNKVTEKGKDVELRCDPISGHTALYWYRQSLGQGLEFLIYFQGNSAPDKSGLPSDRFSAERTGGSVSTLTIQRTQQEDSAVYLCASSLQWTQHTQYFGPGTRLTVL.

The chain joins TRBV20-1 to TRBJ2-7, with D unresolved. CDR3 length: 11 residues. V lost 0 bases to trimming and J lost 1 base, with 1 base between them. Germline V lookup: CDR1 DFQATT, CDR2 SNEGSKA (reference sequence). CDR3 bases: TGCAGTGCTAGAGATTCCTACGAGCAGTACTTC. It translates to CSARDSYEQYF.

This clone showed up just once. The rearrangement links TRBV14 to TRBJ1-3, with D unresolved. The V gene lost 0 bases and the J gene lost 0 bases, with 15 bases spanning the gap. The CDR3 runs 18 residues. From germline, CDR1 is SGHDN and CDR2 FVKESK. The CDR3 reads CASSQDLVPGNSGNTIYF. As DNA, the CDR3 is TGTGCCAGCAGCCAAGATCTTGTCCCAGGAAACTCTGGAAACACCATATATTTT.

This rearrangement joins TRBV19 to TRBJ1-2; D may be TRBD1 (5 bases). V shed 9 bases and J shed 4 bases, with 21 bases lying between them. This CDR3 has 15 residues. The germline V gene has CDR1 LNHDA and CDR2 SQIVND (reference sequence). This CDR3 is CASALFGSGIYGYTF. DNA for the CDR3: TGTGCCAGCGCCCTTTTTGGGTCAGGGATCTATGGCTACACCTTC.

The genes are TRBV10-1 and TRBJ1-2; 7 nucleotides match TRBD1. With V trimmed by 0 bases and J by 8 bases, 3 bases remained unmatched. The CDR3 extends over 13 amino acids. CDR1 and CDR2 from the germline V gene are WNHNN and SYGVQD (reference sequence). The CDR3 is CASSESRGQGYTF. In nucleotides, the CDR3 is TGCGCCAGCAGTGAGTCGAGGGGGCAAGGCTACACCTTC.

The V call is TRBV6-1, the J call TRBJ2-5; TRBD2 is a possible D gene (5 bases). Trimming pared 4 bases from V and 4 bases from J, leaving 13 bases between. The CDR3 has 14 amino acids. Germline values: CDR1 MNHNS, CDR2 SASEGT. Here the CDR3 DNA reads TGTGCCAGCAGTGGGGGAAGCGGACGAGAGACCCAGTACTTC. Translated, it gives CASSGGSGRETQYF.

The gene calls are TRBV18 and TRBJ2-4, with TRBD2 as a possible D gene (6 bases). V shed 3 bases and J shed 0 bases, with 18 bases lying between them. The CDR3 covers 18 residues. Germline CDR1 reads KGHSH; CDR2 reads LQKENI. The DNA for the CDR3 is TGTGCCAGCTCACCTGGTGACAGACTAGTTCTAGCCAAAAACATTCAGTACTTC. This encodes CASSPGDRLVLAKNIQYF. Drawing the rest from reference TRBV18 and TRBJ2-4, the complete variable domain is NAGVMQNPRHLVRRRGQEARLRCSPMKGHSHVYWYRQLPEEGLKFMVYLQKENIIDESGMPKERFSAEFPKEGPSILRIQQVVRGDSAAYFCASSPGDRLVLAKNIQYFGAGTRLSVL.

This clone appeared a few times. The chain links TRBV19 to TRBJ1-3; D remains unclear. This CDR3 contains 17 residues. Germline CDR1 is LNHDA and CDR2 is SQIVND (reference sequence). Trimming left V 6 bases short and J 0 bases short, with 18 bases between. The CDR3 nucleotides read TGTGCCAGTAGGTTGTCGGCAGGCTCCGGCTCTGGAAACACCATATATTTT. It codes for CASRLSAGSGSGNTIYF.

The V and J genes are TRBV30 and TRBJ2-1, with a tentative D call TRBD2 (5 bases). Trimming took 5 bases from V and 7 from J, leaving 15 bases between them. In germline, CDR1 is GTSNPN, CDR2 SVGIG (reference sequence). The CDR3 is made up of 13 amino acids. The chain's CDR3 is CAWSRGSGNEQFF. CDR3 sequence (DNA): TGTGCCTGGTCGCGAGGGAGTGGAAATGAGCAGTTCTTC.

The rearrangement uses TRBV11-2 and TRBJ2-3; no clear D gene. The V end was cut by 3 bases, the J end by 8 bases, with 12 bases between. CDR1 and CDR2 from the germline V gene are SGHAT and FQNNGV. The CDR3 extends over 13 amino acids. In DNA, the CDR3 is TGTGCCAGCAGCTTGATAGAAGTAGGTACGCAGTATTTT. Translating it yields CASSLIEVGTQYF.

This chain links TRBV5-8 with TRBJ1-2; 7 positions match TRBD1. Germline CDR1 and CDR2: SGHTS and YDEGEE. This CDR3 comprises 16 residues. Trimming took 2 bases from V and 4 from J; bases not matched to a gene: 11. The CDR3 is CASSLVRGGSAYGYTF. The CDR3 DNA reads as TGTGCCAGCAGCTTAGTCCGAGGGGGCTCCGCCTATGGCTACACCTTC.

A single count supports this clone. The same CDR3 also results from other DNA sequences found in this sample. The chain couples TRBV20-1 to TRBJ1-3, with D unresolved. This CDR3 comprises 11 residues. Deletions cut 3 bases from V and 2 bases from J, with 2 bases between. The germline V gene encodes CDR1 DFQATT and CDR2 SNEGSKA (reference sequence). The chain's CDR3 is CSASAGNTIYF. In nucleotides, the CDR3 is TGCAGTGCTAGTGCTGGAAACACCATATATTTT.

V is TRBV7-8 and J is TRBJ1-1; D perhaps matches TRBD1 (6 bases). The CDR3 is 16 residues long. With 0 bases removed from V and 1 base from J, the gap between germline ends came to 12 bases. CDR1 is SGHVS, CDR2 FQNEAQ, per germline. CDR3 amino acids: CASSLAKGVGNTEAFF. In nucleotides, the CDR3 is TGTGCCAGCAGCTTAGCTAAGGGGGTTGGGAACACTGAAGCTTTCTTT. The variable domain in full, with the rest retrieved from reference TRBV7-8 and TRBJ1-1, is GAGVSQSPRYKVAKRGQDVALRCDPISGHVSLFWYQQALGQGPEFLTYFQNEAQLDKSGLPSDRFFAERPEGSVSTLKIQRTQQEDSAVYLCASSLAKGVGNTEAFFGQGTRLTVV.

This clone appeared a single time. J is TRBJ2-7 and V is TRBV11-1; weak D call: TRBD2 (7 bases). Trimming left V 5 bases short and J 0 bases short, with 23 bases between. Germline CDR1 is SGHAT and CDR2 is FQDESV (reference sequence). The CDR3 length is 18 residues. The CDR3, as DNA: TGTGCCAGCAGCGTCTTTGACTCACAGGGAGGGAGCTCCTACGAGCAGTACGTC. This gives the protein CASSVFDSQGGSSYEQYV.

V usage is TRBV7-9 and J usage is TRBJ2-5, with TRBD1 identical over 9 bases. Germline V lookup: CDR1 SEHNR, CDR2 FQNEAQ (reference sequence). The CDR3 sequence is 15 residues long. Trimming at V came to 5 bases and at J to 3 bases, leaving 7 bases not matched to a gene. The CDR3 sequence is CASSDPGTGKETQYF. As DNA, the CDR3 is TGTGCCAGCAGCGACCCCGGGACAGGGAAAGAGACCCAGTACTTC.